This T cell receptor (beta chain) was identified during a study of shared clonotypes between healthy human individuals. V dropped 2 bases and J dropped 8; count of bases not matched to a gene: 10. The germline gives CDR1 MNHEY, CDR2 SMNVEV (reference sequence). The CDR3 is 15 residues long. Repertoires were generated with immunoSEQ multiplex PCR, while TCRdb's copy carries only in-frame clones and drops some. The table records some 1 million clones, more than 60% of them present only once. The TCR originated in a man between 18 and 29 years old in good health. Source material: memory CD4+ T cells sorted from blood. The subset is: CD45RA-negative fraction. The chain couples TRBV27 to TRBJ2-7, with TRBD1 identical over 9 bases. CDR3 nucleotide sequence: TGTGCCAGCAGTTTAGGACAGGGGCTTTTGGGGAAGCAGTACTTC. Translation: CASSLGQGLLGKQYF.